This T cell receptor (beta chain) was captured in a study of CD8 T cells in Susac syndrome. Findings and limits, study-wide: The CD4+ T cell repertoires, which came from Susac syndrome patients, showed no sign of clonal expansion.

Notes on this clonotype: What it recognizes is unknown.

V gave up 0 bases and J gave up 8 bases; unmatched junction bases: 2. The CDR3 extends over 14 amino acids. Germline V gene lookup returns CDR1 SEHNR and CDR2 FQNEAQ (reference sequence). Random hexamers served to reverse transcribe roughly 0.45 to 1 ug RNA. TCRdb used MiXCR to reprocess the immunoSEQ multiplex PCR reads, holding one entry per CDR3 protein. The data contain about 240,000 distinct CDR3 sequences, almost 97% of them singletons. Sequences were obtained from CD4+ T cells from PBMCs. This sequence originates from a human donor with Susac syndrome. The J gene is TRBJ1-2, the V gene TRBV7-9; 11 bases are shared with TRBD1. CDR3 protein: CASSLAGTGGGYTF. CDR3 in DNA: TGTGCCAGCAGCTTAGCGGGGACAGGGGGAGGCTACACCTTC. The full variable domain, its missing parts supplied by reference TRBV7-9 and TRBJ1-2, is DTGVSQNPRHKITKRGQNVTFRCDPISEHNRLYWYRQTLGQGPEFLTYFQNEAQLEKSRLLSDRFSAERPKGSFSTLEIQRTEQGDSAMYLCASSLAGTGGGYTFGSGTRLTVV.